Presented here are 29 T cell receptor beta chains from one specimen sequenced in a study of identifying expanded T cells in peripheral blood. Libraries were prepared by immunoSEQ multiplex PCR; TCRdb keeps only in-frame clonotypes and omits some of them. Seen here are about 91,000 clones, approximately 89% observed once, and the top ten hold around 4.1%. Sequencing was carried out using blood. All receptors derive from a person between 18 and 70 years old in good health.

The chain couples TRBV4-2 to TRBJ1-2, with TRBD1 identical over 7 bases. CDR3 length: 14 amino acids. V trimming: 4 bases; J trimming: 8 bases; junction bases outside the gene matches: 10. In germline, CDR1 is LGHNA, CDR2 YNFKEQ. In nucleotides, the CDR3 is TGTGCCAGCAGCCGGCTCGGGACAGCGGGAGGCTACACCTTC. Its protein product is CASSRLGTAGGYTF.

As regards this clone: A much more abundant neighbour one base away suggests this may be a read error. This sequence joins TRBV5-8 and TRBJ2-7; no clear D gene. CDR3 length: 10 residues. Deletions cut 2 bases from V and 3 bases from J, with 0 bases between. Per germline, CDR1 SGHTS and CDR2 YDEGEE. For the CDR3, the DNA is TGTGCCAGCAGCTTCTACGAGCAGTACTTC. Its translation: CASSFYEQYF.

This chain joins TRBV11-1 and TRBJ2-3; TRBD1 matches 7 bases. Germline trimming cut 3 bases from V and 5 bases from J; bases unmatched to any gene: 11. Germline-derived CDR1 and CDR2 are SGHAT and FQDESV (reference sequence). The CDR3 consists of 16 residues. Written as DNA, the CDR3 is TGTGCCAGCAGCTTCATCAGGGACAGCGTGGGAGATACGCAGTATTTT. It translates to CASSFIRDSVGDTQYF. The full variable domain, completed using reference TRBV11-1 and TRBJ2-3, is EAEVAQSPRYKITEKSQAVAFWCDPISGHATLYWYRQILGQGPELLVQFQDESVVDDSQLPKDRFSAERLKGVDSTLKIQPAELGDSAMYLCASSFIRDSVGDTQYFGPGTRLTVL.

This chain joins TRBV2 and TRBJ2-7, with 7 positions matching TRBD2. This CDR3 comprises 14 residues. The germline CDR1 and CDR2 sequences are SNHLY and FYNNEI. V lost 6 bases, J lost 2 bases, and 7 bases stayed unmatched. The CDR3 nucleotides are TGTGCCAGCAGGGGAGGGACGCATGCCTACGAGCAGTACTTC. The encoded protein is CASRGGTHAYEQYF. Full variable domain (remainder filled in from reference TRBV2 and TRBJ2-7): EPEVTQTPSHQVTQMGQEVILRCVPISNHLYFYWYRQILGQKVEFLVSFYNNEISEKSEIFDDQFSVERPDGSNFTLKIRSTKLEDSAMYFCASRGGTHAYEQYFGPGTRLTVT.

In nucleotides, the CDR3 is TGTGCCAGCAGCTTAGATACAGGGATGGATGGCTACACCTTC. It is translated as CASSLDTGMDGYTF. The genes are TRBV11-1 and TRBJ1-2, with a weak D call TRBD1 (6 bases). Deletions cut 1 base from V and 6 bases from J, with 12 bases between. Per the germline V gene, CDR1 is SGHAT and CDR2 is FQDESV (reference sequence). The CDR3 consists of 14 residues.

The CDR3 coding sequence is TGTGCCAGCAGTTTATCTCGGGGGAGAGGGACTGAAGCTTTCTTT. Protein product: CASSLSRGRGTEAFF. The chain is built from TRBV27 and TRBJ1-1; D perhaps matches TRBD1 (5 bases). CDR1 MNHEY and CDR2 SMNVEV come from the germline V gene (reference sequence). The CDR3 has 15 amino acids. The V end was cut by 0 bases, the J end by 5 bases, with 13 bases between.

V usage is TRBV11-2 and J usage is TRBJ2-7, with D perhaps matching TRBD1 (6 bases). CDR1 and CDR2 from the germline V gene are SGHAT and FQNNGV. CDR3 size: 13 residues. The V end was cut by 3 bases, the J end by 4 bases, with 10 bases between. The CDR3 region is CASSFDRTYEQYF. For the CDR3, the DNA is TGTGCCAGCAGCTTCGACAGGACTTACGAGCAGTACTTC. The whole variable domain, remainder taken from reference TRBV11-2 and TRBJ2-7, is EAGVAQSPRYKIIEKRQSVAFWCNPISGHATLYWYQQILGQGPKLLIQFQNNGVVDDSQLPKDRFSAERLKGVDSTLKIQPAKLEDSAVYLCASSFDRTYEQYFGPGTRLTVT.

This clone has more than one count but fewer than ten. This chain joins TRBV7-9 and TRBJ1-1; D call uncertain. V dropped 5 bases and J dropped 0 bases, with 13 bases sitting between them. The CDR3 extends over 15 amino acids. Germline CDR1 and CDR2: SEHNR and FQNEAQ (reference sequence). CDR3 amino acids: CASSPRAQLNTEAFF. CDR3 sequence (DNA): TGTGCCAGCAGCCCCCGTGCCCAGCTGAACACTGAAGCTTTCTTT.

The V call is TRBV5-5, the J call TRBJ1-2, with unresolved D. This CDR3 comprises 16 residues. Looked up from germline, CDR1 is SGHKS and CDR2 is YYEKEE (reference sequence). Trimming took 4 bases from V and 2 from J, leaving 18 bases between them. DNA for the CDR3: TGTGCCAGCAGCCCACCATTGGGGTCCACAAACTATGGCTACACCTTC. This translates into CASSPPLGSTNYGYTF.

The chain recombines TRBV7-2 with TRBJ2-6; D remains unclear. The CDR3 runs to 15 residues. With 5 bases removed from V and 0 bases from J, the gap between germline ends came to 8 bases. CDR1 is SGHTA and CDR2 is FQGNSA in the germline V gene. As DNA, the CDR3 is TGTGCCAGCAGCCTTCGGAGCTCTGGGGCCAACGTCCTGACTTTC. This encodes CASSLRSSGANVLTF. Full variable domain (rest looked up from reference TRBV7-2 and TRBJ2-6): GAGVSQSPSNKVTEKGKDVELRCDPISGHTALYWYRQSLGQGLEFLIYFQGNSAPDKSGLPSDRFSAERTGGSVSTLTIQRTQQEDSAVYLCASSLRSSGANVLTFGAGSRLTVL.

J is TRBJ2-7 and V is TRBV5-1; possibly TRBD2 for D (5 bases). The V end was cut by 4 bases, the J end by 2 bases, with 10 bases between. Germline V CDR1 and CDR2: SGHRS, YFSETQ. CDR3 length equals 13 residues. The CDR3, as DNA: TGCGCCAGCAGCGACGGGAATACCTACGAGCAGTACTTC. Its translation is CASSDGNTYEQYF.

The chain links TRBV19 to TRBJ2-1; D gene uncertain. The CDR3 runs to 14 residues. V shed 6 bases and J shed 9 bases, with 18 bases lying between them. Germline-derived CDR1 and CDR2 are LNHDA and SQIVND (reference sequence). The CDR3 nucleotides are TGTGCCAGTAGCCGCTCCGTCCGGGTCAGTGAGCAGTTCTTC. Translation gives CASSRSVRVSEQFF.

The DNA of the CDR3 is TGTGCCAGCAGCGCCTTGGACAACACTGAAGCTTTCTTT. Protein product: CASSALDNTEAFF. The rearrangement links TRBV9 to TRBJ1-1; unclear D gene. The V gene lost 3 bases and the J gene lost 2 bases, with 8 bases spanning the gap. Germline CDR1 SGDLS, CDR2 YYNGEE. The CDR3 length is 13 residues.

V and J are TRBV5-4 and TRBJ2-5, with 9 nucleotides matching TRBD2. The trim removed 4 bases at V and 5 bases at J, leaving 9 bases unmatched. There are 15 residues in the CDR3. The germline V gene has CDR1 SGHNT and CDR2 YYREEE (reference sequence). In DNA form, the CDR3 reads TGTGCCAGCAGCGCCCGAGCGGGGGGCGATGAGACCCAGTACTTC. It translates to CASSARAGGDETQYF. Looking up the rest from reference TRBV5-4 and TRBJ2-5 gives the full variable domain: ETGVTQSPTHLIKTRGQQVTLRCSSQSGHNTVSWYQQALGQGPQFIFQYYREEENGRGNFPPRFSGLQFPNYSSELNVNALELDDSALYLCASSARAGGDETQYFGPGTRLLVL.

This clone was observed a few times. This sequence joins TRBV20-1 and TRBJ2-7, with D hard to call. The germline gives CDR1 DFQATT, CDR2 SNEGSKA (reference sequence). The CDR3 contains 10 residues. Trimming removed 6 bases at V and 5 bases at J, with 8 bases between. CDR3 nucleotide sequence: TGCAGTGCCCGTGTCCACGAGCAGTACTTC. Its translation is CSARVHEQYF.

The chain carries TRBV20-1 and TRBJ2-5; no clear D. This CDR3 is built from 11 residues. Germline V gene lookup returns CDR1 DFQATT and CDR2 SNEGSKA (reference sequence). The V end lost 3 bases, the J end lost 2 bases, and 4 bases lay between the germline ends. The CDR3, as DNA: TGCAGTGCTAGGCGGCAAGAGACCCAGTACTTC. Its protein product is CSARRQETQYF.

V usage is TRBV21-1 and J usage is TRBJ1-4. TRBV21-1 is shown as a pseudogene. The CDR3 sequence is 18 residues long. The CDR3 nucleotides read TGTGCCAGCAGCAAAGAGGTAGTATTGCCCGGGAAGAAAGAAAAACTGTTTTTT. It encodes CASSKEVVLPGKKEKLFF.

The chain employs TRBV6-5 and TRBJ1-5; possibly TRBD1 for D (6 bases). The CDR3 consists of 14 residues. The germline gives CDR1 MNHEY, CDR2 SVGAGI. Trimming took off 6 bases at V and 7 bases at J, with 16 bases between the two ends. The CDR3 reads CASSRGQPDQPQHF. The CDR3 nucleotides are TGTGCCAGCAGCCGAGGACAGCCCGACCAGCCCCAGCATTTT.

This chain joins TRBV7-7 and TRBJ2-5; D gene ambiguous. The CDR3 runs 16 residues. V was trimmed by 1 base and J by 4 bases, leaving 16 bases between them. Germline V CDR1 and CDR2: SSHAT, FNYEAQ (reference sequence). In DNA form, the CDR3 reads TGTGCCAGCAGCTTAGGAGCCGGTGTGACCGCAGAGACCCAGTACTTC. Encoded protein: CASSLGAGVTAETQYF.

This rearrangement joins TRBV5-1 to TRBJ2-5; the D is unclear. Germline values: CDR1 SGHRS, CDR2 YFSETQ. V was pared by 5 bases and J by 3 bases, with 14 bases between. There are 14 residues in the CDR3. The CDR3 region has the DNA TGCGCCAGCAGTAGCTGGGGTATAAAAGAGACCCAGTACTTC. Protein: CASSSWGIKETQYF. The entire variable domain, with the rest obtained from reference TRBV5-1 and TRBJ2-5, is as follows: KAGVTQTPRYLIKTRGQQVTLSCSPISGHRSVSWYQQTPGQGLQFLFEYFSETQRNKGNFPGRFSGRQFSNSRSEMNVSTLELGDSALYLCASSSWGIKETQYFGPGTRLLVL.

This chain connects TRBV5-1 to TRBJ2-1; no clear D. CDR1 and CDR2 from the germline V gene are SGHRS and YFSETQ. Trimming shortened V by 0 bases and J by 0 bases, and 10 bases separated the two germline ends. The CDR3 runs 16 residues. CDR3 bases: TGCGCCAGCAGCTTGGGACCTTGGAGCTCCTACAATGAGCAGTTCTTC. It yields the protein CASSLGPWSSYNEQFF.

The J gene is TRBJ2-7, the V gene TRBV4-3; no definite D call. The CDR3 contains 11 residues. V lost 4 bases and J lost 6, with 7 bases in between. Germline CDR1 LGHNA, CDR2 YSLEER. This chain's CDR3 is CASSRPGEQYF. The CDR3 DNA follows: TGCGCCAGCAGCCGCCCGGGCGAGCAGTACTTC.

The genes are TRBV4-2 and TRBJ1-5; D is unclear. Trimming left V 4 bases short and J 5 bases short, with 9 bases between. Germline-derived CDR1 and CDR2 are LGHNA and YNFKEQ. This CDR3 has 13 amino acids. CDR3 DNA sequence: TGTGCCAGCAGCCCTACTACAGATCAGCCCCAGCATTTT. It translates to CASSPTTDQPQHF.

The chain uses TRBV29-1 and TRBJ2-3; D is ambiguous. Germline CDR1 and CDR2: SQVTM and ANQGSEA. This CDR3 is built from 14 residues. V lost 1 base and J 5 bases, leaving 13 bases between the germline ends. In DNA form, the CDR3 reads TGCAGCGTTGAAGTAGGCGCCTCACAAGATACGCAGTATTTT. This sequence encodes CSVEVGASQDTQYF.

J is TRBJ2-7 and V is TRBV28; tentative D call: TRBD1 (6 bases). The ends were cut back, 4 bases at V and 7 bases at J, with 17 bases in the middle. The germline CDR1 and CDR2 sequences are MDHEN and SYDVKM. This CDR3 is built from 14 residues. The CDR3 bases are TGTGCCAGCAGTTATCCAGCCCCCGACAGGGAGCAGTACTTC. This gives the protein CASSYPAPDREQYF. The variable domain in full, completed from reference TRBV28 and TRBJ2-7, reads DVKVTQSSRYLVKRTGEKVFLECVQDMDHENMFWYRQDPGLGLRLIYFSYDVKMKEKGDIPEGYSVSREKKERFSLILESASTNQTSMYLCASSYPAPDREQYFGPGTRLTVT.

This chain uses TRBV15 with TRBJ2-3; 9 bases agree with TRBD2. CDR3 length: 17 amino acids. Per the germline V gene, CDR1 is LNHNV and CDR2 is YYDKDF (reference sequence). With V trimmed by 1 base and J by 5 bases, 10 bases remained unmatched. The CDR3 DNA reads TGTGCCACCAGCAGAGCCCCTTTAGCGGGGGAGAGAGATACGCAGTATTTT. Its protein product is CATSRAPLAGERDTQYF.

The chain's CDR3 is CASSLVGGDTGELFF. The CDR3 DNA sequence: TGTGCCAGCAGCTTAGTTGGCGGGGACACCGGGGAGCTGTTTTTT. The chain recombines TRBV7-8 with TRBJ2-2; tentatively, D is TRBD2 (6 bases). V dropped 1 base and J dropped 3 bases, with 9 bases sitting between them. Germline assignment: CDR1 SGHVS and CDR2 FQNEAQ. CDR3 length equals 15 residues.

J is TRBJ2-2 and V is TRBV6-5, with D uncertain. With 6 bases removed from V and 5 bases from J, the gap between germline ends came to 7 bases. Germline CDR1 and CDR2: MNHEY and SVGAGI. The CDR3 has 12 amino acids. CDR3 bases: TGTGCCAGCAGGCGAGAGACCGGGGAGCTGTTTTTT. Protein product: CASRRETGELFF.

The rearrangement joins TRBV28 to TRBJ1-2; D remains ambiguous. Germline lookup yields CDR1 MDHEN and CDR2 SYDVKM. This CDR3 has 15 residues. Between the trimmed V and J ends, which lost 5 bases and 4 bases, there was a span of 17 bases. This chain's CDR3 is CASSTGEGLAYGYTF. CDR3 sequence (DNA): TGTGCCAGCAGTACCGGGGAGGGCCTAGCCTATGGCTACACCTTC.